Below, one T cell receptor (beta chain) is given with its context. Its antigen is currently unknown. The data derive from a study of chemoradiotherapy in HPV16-positive cancers. Turning to the study itself: Two HPV16-positive patients' cells yielded candidate HPV-specific clones and common motifs.

Whole-study results and caveats: Better recurrence-free survival went with HPV-responsive T-cell expansion in HPV16-positive patients. Functional assays defining HPV-specific T cells used only two HPV16-positive patients.

Profiling relied on immunoSEQ multiplex PCR, and the TCRdb table lists in-frame clones only, not all of them. The profile shows roughly 15,000 clones, approximately 80% of them singletons. Germline V gives CDR1 KGHSY, CDR2 FQNENV. V was pared by 1 base and J by 7 bases, with 10 bases between. This CDR3 comprises 13 residues. The receptor was isolated from a human donor with HPV-associated anogenital cancer. Sample collection occurred from a patient who underwent chemoradiotherapy. The chain is built from TRBV16 and TRBJ1-1; possible D gene TRBD1, 6 bases. The CDR3 nucleotides are TGTGCCAGCAGCCAATGGGACACGGTTGAAGCTTTCTTT. Translation: CASSQWDTVEAFF.